The source of this TCR beta chain is a study of T-cell memory formation after mild COVID-19 (dated by TCRdb to the early 2020s). For context, the study as a whole: TCR sequence clusters from the two donors were largely donor specific. T-cell clones expanding and contracting after mild COVID-19 in a couple of donors were tracked by longitudinal TCRalpha and TCRbeta repertoire sequencing. Two young, previously healthy adult volunteers made up the cohort, one male and one female. The full study reports these points: Contracting CD4+ clones were located mainly in the CM and EM memory subsets, whereas CD8+ clones were found to be enriched in EMRA. Some responding clones were detected in pre-infection memory, suggesting pre-existing cross-reactive memory T cells joined the SARS-CoV-2 response. SARS-CoV-2 specificity was not confirmed for the second-wave clones peaking on day 37. From day 15 to 85, contracting clones showed balanced CD4/CD8 phenotypes, whereas a second wave of clones that expanded from day 15 to 37 leaned towards CD4+. Only a couple of mild cases were covered in the study, and larger cohorts including severe cases with pre-infection samples were considered necessary.

This clonotype was detected ten times or more. Its target antigen remains unknown. Base qualities were left out, and no much larger clone turns up one base away. Ficoll-Paque density gradient centrifugation was the method used to isolate PBMCs. V is reduced by 2 bases and J by 7 bases, leaving a spacing of 15 bases between them. Taken from the germline V gene (reference sequence), the CDR1 and CDR2 loops are LNHNV and YYDKDF. The CDR3 contains 15 residues, cysteine and phenylalanine counted. Only the CDR3 DNA stays, 45 bases, in frame from base 1. The sequencer listed for this sample is Illumina NovaSeq 6000. Using 5'RACE with constant-segment primers, TCRalpha and TCRbeta cDNA libraries were constructed, with sample barcodes and unique molecular identifiers added in the process. Trizol reagent was used to extract RNA from every sample. Libraries were amplified in two PCR steps, with a second sample barcode and Illumina TruSeq adapters added in the second step. Sequencing of the libraries was done on an Illumina NovaSeq, producing 2 x 150 bp paired-end reads. In the paper's pipeline: Reads were demultiplexed and collapsed into UMI-guided consensus sequences with migec v1.2.7. Using mixcr v2.1.11, UMI consensuses were aligned to TRA and TRB V and J templates and then assembled into clonotypes. A clonotype was counted as expanded or contracted only when both edgeR and NoisET called the clonotype significant, with the noise models trained on biological replicates. For edgeR calls, the thresholds were a false discovery rate-adjusted p below 0.01 and a log2 fold-change of 1. As an exploratory analysis of dynamics, PCA with hierarchical clustering was applied to max-normalized trajectories of the 1000 most abundant clonotypes. Separately sequenced CD4+ and CD8+ repertoires were used to assign the CD4 or CD8 phenotype of responding clones. TCRdb reworked the public reads: Q25 trimming with fastp, MiXCR clone assembly, productive beta chains retained. Each CDR3 protein appears once, grouped with its most common genes and DNA. The V and J calls and clone size come from TCRdb's table, not from the authors' own analysis. The table for this sample lists around 300,000 distinct CDR3 sequences; around 15% of them were counted only once. The top ten clonotypes cover over 20% of the sample.

The TCR originated in a man aged 18 to 29 who had mild COVID-19 (a few samples of this study predate the infection). The sample titles of this study are shuffled in the database, so cell type and time point are left out; the donor was told from shared clones. The receptor chain draws on TRBV15 and TRBJ2-1; possibly the D gene is TRBD2, per 7 matching bases. The sequencing input was PBMCs or a T cell subset sorted from them (not recorded which). The bases read TGTGCCACCAGCAGATCCAATAGGGGGGGGAATGAGCAGTTCTTC. Its amino acids are CATSRSNRGGNEQFF.